This note documents a single T cell receptor (beta chain) sequence. As yet, its antigen is unknown. Repertoires were generated with immunoSEQ multiplex PCR, while TCRdb's copy carries only in-frame clones and drops some. The sample lists about 680,000 clones; 80% to 90% were seen once. These data originate in a study of Ad26.COV2.S vaccination and SARS-CoV-2 variants. The germline V gene encodes CDR1 KGHSH and CDR2 LQKENI. The CDR3 consists of 15 residues. Unmatched junction bases numbered 7, after V lost 4 bases and J lost 7 bases. The treatment is: some 20 received Ad26.COV2.S at low or high dose, single or two shots; roughly five received placebo; per-sample allocation not given. All samples were drawn on day 63, counting from the first vaccine or placebo injection. Study-level points and caveats: It was reported that spike-specific CD8+ and CD4+ T cell responses were substantially broad after vaccination.

The material was peripheral blood, obtained in a trial of Ad26.COV2.S vaccine versus placebo. V is TRBV18 and J is TRBJ2-1; 10 bases line up with TRBD2. This receptor was obtained from a person aged 18-60 years who received the Ad26.COV2.S COVID-19 vaccine or a placebo. Here the CDR3 DNA reads TGTGCCAGCTCACAGTATGAACTAGCGGGGAATGAGCAGTTCTTC. It is translated as CASSQYELAGNEQFF.